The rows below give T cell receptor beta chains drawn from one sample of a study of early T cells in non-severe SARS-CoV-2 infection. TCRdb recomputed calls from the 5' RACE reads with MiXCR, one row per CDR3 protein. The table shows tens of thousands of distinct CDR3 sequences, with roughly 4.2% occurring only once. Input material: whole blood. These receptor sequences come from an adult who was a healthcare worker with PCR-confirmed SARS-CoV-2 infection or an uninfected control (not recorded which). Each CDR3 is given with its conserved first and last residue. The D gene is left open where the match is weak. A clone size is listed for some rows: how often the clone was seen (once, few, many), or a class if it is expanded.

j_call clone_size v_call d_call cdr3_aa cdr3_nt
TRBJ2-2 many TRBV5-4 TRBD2 CASSLMRGANTGELFF TGTGCCAGCAGCTTGATGCGGGGGGCGAACACCGGGGAGCTGTTTTTT
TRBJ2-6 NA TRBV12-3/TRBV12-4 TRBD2 CASSFYGRSGANVLTF TGTGCCAGCAGTTTTTACGGGAGGTCTGGGGCCAACGTCCTGACTTTC
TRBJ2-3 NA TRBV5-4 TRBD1 CASSFGTDSTDTQYF TGTGCCAGCAGCTTCGGGACAGACAGCACAGATACGCAGTATTTT
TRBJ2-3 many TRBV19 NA CATKYQASTDTQYF TGTGCCACGAAATACCAAGCCAGCACAGATACGCAGTATTTT
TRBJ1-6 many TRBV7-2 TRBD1 CASSFRDSRTNSPLHF TGTGCCAGCAGCTTCCGGGACAGCAGAACTAATTCACCCCTCCACTTT
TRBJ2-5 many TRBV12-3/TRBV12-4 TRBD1 CASSSRQGALGTQYF TGTGCCAGCAGTTCCAGACAGGGGGCGCTAGGGACCCAGTACTTC
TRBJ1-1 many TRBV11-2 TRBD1 CASSFQGDTEAFF TGTGCCAGCAGCTTCCAGGGGGACACTGAAGCTTTCTTT
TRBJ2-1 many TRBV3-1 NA CASSQPSRSLDEQFF TGTGCCAGCAGCCAACCCTCGCGGTCCCTAGATGAGCAGTTCTTC
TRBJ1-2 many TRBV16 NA CASSQYPGPDDGYTF TGTGCCAGCAGCCAATATCCAGGGCCAGATGATGGCTACACCTTC
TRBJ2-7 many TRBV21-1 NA CASSSRGHEQYF TGTGCCAGCAGCAGCAGGGGCCACGAGCAGTACTTC
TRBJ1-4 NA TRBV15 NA CATSRGGGTLVATNEKLFF TGTGCCACCAGCAGAGGCGGCGGGACCTTAGTTGCAACTAATGAAAAACTGTTTTTT
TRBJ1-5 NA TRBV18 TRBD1 CASSLPPGGQGRKRINQPQHF TGTGCCAGCTCACTCCCCCCGGGGGGACAGGGGAGGAAGCGGATCAATCAGCCCCAGCATTTT
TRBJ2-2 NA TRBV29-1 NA CSVVGQGATRELFF NA
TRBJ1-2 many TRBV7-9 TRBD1 CASSPRTGMGYGYTF TGTGCCAGCAGCCCCCGGACAGGGATGGGCTATGGCTACACCTTC
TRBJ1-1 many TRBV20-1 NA CSASNSPNGGVAFF TGCAGTGCTTCAAATAGCCCGAATGGGGGGGTCGCTTTCTTT
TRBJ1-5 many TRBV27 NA CASSLWASANQPQHF TGTGCCAGCAGTTTATGGGCTTCTGCCAATCAGCCCCAGCATTTT
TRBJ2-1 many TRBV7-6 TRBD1 CASSAYRDSPYNEQFF TGTGCCAGCAGCGCCTACCGGGACAGCCCTTACAATGAGCAGTTCTTC
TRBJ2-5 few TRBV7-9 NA CASSLVVGAETQYF TGTGCCAGCAGCCTGGTGGTCGGGGCTGAGACCCAGTACTTC
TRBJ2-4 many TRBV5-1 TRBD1 CASSTRQGDIQYF TGCGCCAGCAGCACCCGACAGGGTGACATTCAGTACTTC
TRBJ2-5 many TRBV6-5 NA CASSYLETQYF TGTGCCAGCAGTTACTTAGAGACCCAGTACTTC
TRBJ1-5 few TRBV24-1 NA CATLRAGYQPQHF TGTGCCACCCTCCGCGCGGGGTATCAGCCCCAGCATTTT
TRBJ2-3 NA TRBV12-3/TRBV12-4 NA CASSFQGDTQYF TGTGCCAGCAGTTTTCAAGGAGATACGCAGTATTTT
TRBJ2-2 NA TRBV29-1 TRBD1 CSVDTGAGELFF TGCAGCGTTGACACAGGGGCCGGGGAGCTGTTTTTT
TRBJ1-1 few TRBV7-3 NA CASSFSPGPAFF TGTGCCAGCAGCTTTAGTCCGGGGCCAGCTTTCTTT
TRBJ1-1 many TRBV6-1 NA CASSEVWRNTEAFF TGTGCCAGCAGTGAAGTTTGGAGGAACACTGAAGCTTTCTTT
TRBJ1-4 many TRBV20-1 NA CSARVSEKLFF TGCAGTGCTAGAGTTTCTGAAAAACTGTTTTTT
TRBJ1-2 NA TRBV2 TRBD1 CARVGGQSNYGYTF TGTGCCAGAGTGGGGGGACAGAGCAACTATGGCTACACCTTC
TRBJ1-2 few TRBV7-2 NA CASSYKQGFNYGYTF TGTGCCAGCAGCTACAAACAGGGATTTAACTATGGCTACACCTTC
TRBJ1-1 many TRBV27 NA CASSLVLGRPEAFF TGTGCCAGCAGTTTAGTCCTCGGTAGGCCTGAAGCTTTCTTT
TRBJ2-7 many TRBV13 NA CASSLRADEQYF TGTGCCAGCAGCTTGAGGGCCGACGAGCAGTACTTC
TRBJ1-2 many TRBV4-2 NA CASSQDGSKNNYGYTF TGTGCCAGCAGCCAAGATGGGAGTAAGAATAACTATGGCTACACCTTC
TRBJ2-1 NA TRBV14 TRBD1 CASSPRDSSYNEQFF TGTGCCAGCAGCCCCCGGGACAGCTCCTACAATGAGCAGTTCTTC
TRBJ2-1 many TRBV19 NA CASSIITLDYNEQFF TGTGCCAGTAGTATAATAACCCTCGACTACAATGAGCAGTTCTTC
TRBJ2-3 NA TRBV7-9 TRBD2 CASSFWERGGPDTQYF TGTGCCAGCAGCTTCTGGGAGCGGGGGGGCCCAGATACGCAGTATTTT
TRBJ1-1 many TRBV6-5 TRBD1 CASSFNRGEAFF TGTGCCAGCAGTTTTAACAGGGGAGAAGCTTTCTTT
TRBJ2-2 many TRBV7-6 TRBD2 CASSLYSGGGGELFF TGTGCCAGCAGCTTATATAGCGGGGGCGGCGGGGAGCTGTTTTTT
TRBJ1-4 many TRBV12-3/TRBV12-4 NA CASGYQGKLFF TGTGCCAGCGGTTACCAGGGGAAACTGTTTTTT
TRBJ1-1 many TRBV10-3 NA CAIRLTGNTEAFF TGTGCCATCAGATTGACAGGGAACACTGAAGCTTTCTTT
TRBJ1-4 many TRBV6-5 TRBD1 CASSQGGEKLFF TGTGCCAGCAGCCAGGGGGGAGAAAAACTGTTTTTT
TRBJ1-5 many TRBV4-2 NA CASSHFPGSQPQHF TGTGCCAGCAGCCACTTTCCAGGGAGTCAGCCCCAGCATTTT
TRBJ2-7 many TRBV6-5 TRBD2 CASISGTSYEQYF TGTGCCAGCATTAGCGGGACTTCATACGAGCAGTACTTC
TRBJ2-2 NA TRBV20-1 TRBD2 CSARDPRRGKAGELFF TGCAGTGCTAGAGACCCCAGGCGGGGGAAGGCCGGGGAGCTGTTTTTT
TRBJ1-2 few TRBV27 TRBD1 CASTRTGSMSYGYTF TGTGCCAGCACCCGGACAGGCTCTATGAGCTATGGCTACACCTTC
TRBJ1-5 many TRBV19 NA CASSMGRRSNQPQHF TGTGCCAGTAGTATGGGACGGAGAAGCAATCAGCCCCAGCATTTT
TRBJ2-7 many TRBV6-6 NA CASSYGGGWDPEQYF TGTGCCAGCAGTTACGGAGGGGGATGGGACCCCGAGCAGTACTTC
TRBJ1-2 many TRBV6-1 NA CASSDGEPAYGYTF TGTGCCAGCAGTGACGGGGAGCCGGCCTATGGCTACACCTTC
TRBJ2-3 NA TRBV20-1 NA CSARDGPKSTDTQYF TGCAGTGCTAGAGATGGACCTAAAAGTACAGATACGCAGTATTTT
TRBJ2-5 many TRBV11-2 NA CASSQGGTAQETQYF TGTGCCAGCAGCCAAGGAGGGACAGCGCAAGAGACCCAGTACTTC